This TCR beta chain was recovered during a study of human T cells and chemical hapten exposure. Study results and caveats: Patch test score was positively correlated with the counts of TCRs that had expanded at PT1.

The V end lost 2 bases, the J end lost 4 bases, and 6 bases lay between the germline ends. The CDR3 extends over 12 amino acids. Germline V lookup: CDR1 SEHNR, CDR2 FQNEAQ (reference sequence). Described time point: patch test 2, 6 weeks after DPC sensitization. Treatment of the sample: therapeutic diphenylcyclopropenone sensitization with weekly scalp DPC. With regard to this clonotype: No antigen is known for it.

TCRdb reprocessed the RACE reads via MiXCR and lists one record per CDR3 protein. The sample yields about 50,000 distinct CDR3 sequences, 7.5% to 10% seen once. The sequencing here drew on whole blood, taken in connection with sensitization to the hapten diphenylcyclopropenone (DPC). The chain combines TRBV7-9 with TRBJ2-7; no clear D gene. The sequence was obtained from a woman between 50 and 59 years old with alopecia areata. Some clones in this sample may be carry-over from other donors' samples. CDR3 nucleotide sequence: TGTGCCAGCAGCTTAACAGCTTACGAGCAGTACTTC. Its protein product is CASSLTAYEQYF.